These 13 T cell receptor beta chains originate from one sample sequenced in a study of shared clonotypes between healthy human individuals (dated by TCRdb to about 2020). Library construction relied on the immunoSEQ multiplex PCR assay. TCRdb mirrors the immuneACCESS table, restricted to in-frame sequences. Some clones are absent from its copies; in checked studies, under half trace to an unresolved V gene, and the reason for the others is unknown. The sample yields about 470,000 clones; roughly 77% were counted once. The ten largest clones add up to less than 15% of the sample. The sequencing input was PBMCs. The receptors were gathered from a woman aged 40 to 50 in good health. Some clones in this sample may be carry-over from other donors' samples.

J is TRBJ1-2 and V is TRBV11-2; unclear D gene. CDR1 and CDR2 from the germline V gene are SGHAT and FQNNGV. CDR3 size: 12 residues. V was trimmed by 4 bases and J by 5 bases, leaving 8 bases between them. The CDR3 DNA follows: TGTGCCAGCAGCTCCCTGGGATATGGCTACACCTTC. Its translation is CASSSLGYGYTF.

The rearrangement uses TRBV2 and TRBJ1-1; D possibly corresponds to TRBD1 (5 bases). The V end was cut by 5 bases, the J end by 8 bases, with 12 bases between. Germline V gives CDR1 SNHLY, CDR2 FYNNEI. The CDR3 sequence is 12 residues long. CDR3 residues: CASSTGLSEAFF. CDR3 sequence (DNA): TGTGCCAGCAGTACAGGCCTATCGGAAGCTTTCTTT.

The table lists this clone with a few counts. This rearrangement joins TRBV5-1 to TRBJ2-1; 11 bases agree with TRBD2. Germline V gives CDR1 SGHRS, CDR2 YFSETQ. V shed 4 bases and J 8 bases; nucleotides not matched to a gene: 5. This CDR3 is built from 14 residues. The CDR3 nucleotides are TGCGCCAGCAGCCTGGGACTAGCGGTGGATGAGCAGTTCTTC. The encoded protein is CASSLGLAVDEQFF.

J is TRBJ2-7 and V is TRBV28; maybe TRBD1 (6 bases). Per germline, CDR1 MDHEN and CDR2 SYDVKM. The CDR3 extends over 15 amino acids. The V end was cut by 3 bases, the J end by 5 bases, with 17 bases between. CDR3: CASSLLGANSHEQYF. The CDR3 nucleotides are TGTGCCAGCAGTTTGTTGGGGGCGAATTCCCACGAGCAGTACTTC. The full variable domain, with the rest looked up from reference TRBV28 and TRBJ2-7, is DVKVTQSSRYLVKRTGEKVFLECVQDMDHENMFWYRQDPGLGLRLIYFSYDVKMKEKGDIPEGYSVSREKKERFSLILESASTNQTSMYLCASSLLGANSHEQYFGPGTRLTVT.

The chain uses TRBV4-2 and TRBJ2-5; D gene unclear. The CDR3 consists of 13 residues. From germline, CDR1 is LGHNA and CDR2 YNFKEQ. Trimming removed 0 bases from V and 3 bases from J, with 5 bases in between. CDR3 nucleotide sequence: TGTGCCAGCAGCCAAGAAGGAGAAGAGACCCAGTACTTC. This gives the protein CASSQEGEETQYF.

Comment on this clone: Compared with germline, one end of the junction differs, possibly owing to a read error. The V and J genes are TRBV7-2 and TRBJ2-7; D unclear. The CDR3 runs 16 residues. Germline V gene data show CDR1 as SGHTA and CDR2 as FQGNSA. The CDR3 reads CASSLDTATHSLEQCF. CDR3 sequence (DNA): TGTGCCAGCAGCTTAGATACAGCAACCCACAGTCTTGAGCAGTGCTTC. The full variable domain, with the rest looked up from reference TRBV7-2 and TRBJ2-7, is GAGVSQSPSNKVTEKGKDVELRCDPISGHTALYWYRQSLGQGLEFLIYFQGNSAPDKSGLPSDRFSAERTGGSVSTLTIQRTQQEDSAVYLCASSLDTATHSLEQCFGPGTRLTVT.

Details on this clone: Just one base apart from a much larger clone, this may be a read error. Here the CDR3 DNA reads TGTGCCTGGGGTGTAAAAGGGGATCAGCCCCAGCATTTT. Amino acids: CAWGVKGDQPQHF. The chain joins TRBV30 to TRBJ1-5; TRBD1 is a possible D gene (5 bases). Germline CDR1 and CDR2: GTSNPN and SVGIG (reference sequence). This CDR3 spans 13 amino acids.

This clone was detected only once. The genes are TRBV4-3 and TRBJ2-7, with TRBD1 matching 9 bases. V gave up 0 bases and J gave up 5 bases; unmatched junction bases: 8. The CDR3 runs to 16 residues. The germline V gene encodes CDR1 LGHNA and CDR2 YSLEER. The DNA of the CDR3 is TGCGCCAGCAGCCAAGATTCAGGGACAGGGTTCCACGAGCAGTACTTC. Its protein is CASSQDSGTGFHEQYF.

This chain joins TRBV7-3 and TRBJ2-7; possible D gene TRBD2, 5 bases. V lost 5 bases and J 3 bases, leaving 14 bases between the germline ends. The germline CDR1 and CDR2 sequences are SGHTA and FQGTGA. The CDR3 contains 14 residues. This CDR3 reads CASSQNGGDYEQYF. CDR3 DNA: TGTGCCAGCAGCCAGAACGGAGGAGACTACGAGCAGTACTTC. Filled out from reference TRBV7-3 and TRBJ2-7, the complete variable domain reads GAGVSQTPSNKVTEKGKYVELRCDPISGHTALYWYRQSLGQGPEFLIYFQGTGAADDSGLPNDRFFAVRPEGSVSTLKIQRTERGDSAVYLCASSQNGGDYEQYFGPGTRLTVT.

This chain connects TRBV18 to TRBJ2-5; tentatively, D is TRBD1 (6 bases). The CDR3 has 14 amino acids. Trimming took off 2 bases at V and 7 bases at J, with 14 bases between the two ends. Germline CDR1 reads KGHSH; CDR2 reads LQKENI. CDR3 DNA: TGTGCCAGCTCACCAGAGCAGGGGTCCGGGACCCAGTACTTC. Amino acid sequence: CASSPEQGSGTQYF.

The rearrangement links TRBV25-1 to TRBJ1-2; tentatively, D is TRBD1 (5 bases). CDR1 and CDR2 from the germline V gene are MGHDK and SYGVNS. CDR3 size: 14 residues. Trimming shortened V by 3 bases and J by 4 bases, and 12 bases separated the two germline ends. CDR3 sequence reads: CASSDPGTSYGYTF. CDR3 nucleotides: TGTGCCAGCAGTGACCCAGGGACCAGCTATGGCTACACCTTC.

V and J are TRBV5-6 and TRBJ2-7; no reliable D call. This CDR3 is built from 16 residues. Trimming removed 0 bases from V and 1 base from J, with 14 bases in between. Germline CDR1 is SGHDT and CDR2 is YYEEEE. The CDR3 sequence: CASSLVVASFSYEQYF. The DNA for the CDR3 is TGTGCCAGCAGCTTGGTGGTAGCCAGCTTTTCCTACGAGCAGTACTTC.

The chain has TRBV7-2 and TRBJ1-4; D is uncertain. The V end lost 0 bases, the J end lost 3 bases, and 5 bases lay between the germline ends. CDR3 size: 14 residues. The V gene's germline CDR1 is SGHTA and CDR2 FQGNSA. CDR3 loop: CASSLAGSNEKLFF. CDR3 nucleotides: TGTGCCAGCAGCTTAGCCGGGTCTAATGAAAAACTGTTTTTT.